The rows below give T cell receptor beta chains drawn from one sample of a study of T cells in localized non-small cell lung cancer. Some clones are missing from TCRdb's copy, which holds only in-frame ones; the method was immunoSEQ multiplex PCR. Of about 25,000 clones in the sample, more than 75% were seen once. Material: peripheral blood, obtained before any cancer treatment. The receptors stem from an older male donor with stage II squamous cell lung carcinoma. Each CDR3 is given with its conserved first and last residue. A D gene is named only where the DNA matches it firmly. The listing skips clone size in some rows; elsewhere it reads once, few, many or a size class.

v_call: TRBV13
j_call: TRBJ1-1
d_call: TRBD1
clone_size: once
cdr3_aa: CASSRDRGSTEAFF
cdr3_nt: TGTGCCAGCAGCCGGGACAGGGGAAGCACTGAAGCTTTCTTT

v_call: TRBV7-2
j_call: TRBJ2-1
d_call: .
clone_size: .
cdr3_aa: CASSLAGGKNEQFF
cdr3_nt: TGTGCCAGCAGCTTAGCGGGGGGTAAGAATGAGCAGTTCTTC

v_call: TRBV5-6
j_call: TRBJ2-4
d_call: .
clone_size: .
cdr3_aa: CASSLVAGKNIQYF
cdr3_nt: TGTGCCAGCAGCTTGGTGGCGGGGAAAAACATTCAGTACTTC

v_call: TRBV2
j_call: TRBJ1-4
d_call: .
clone_size: once
cdr3_aa: CASSGGVLNEKLFF
cdr3_nt: TGTGCCAGCAGCGGGGGAGTTCTTAATGAAAAACTGTTTTTT

v_call: TRBV13
j_call: TRBJ2-5
d_call: TRBD2
clone_size: .
cdr3_aa: CASSLSTSGETQYF
cdr3_nt: TGTGCCAGCAGCTTATCGACTAGCGGAGAGACCCAGTACTTC

v_call: TRBV5-1
j_call: TRBJ1-2
d_call: .
clone_size: .
cdr3_aa: CASSPQEGGRGYGYTF
cdr3_nt: TGCGCCAGCAGCCCACAGGAGGGGGGCAGGGGCTATGGCTACACCTTC

v_call: TRBV5-1
j_call: TRBJ2-4
d_call: .
clone_size: .
cdr3_aa: CASSLGQGGNIQYF
cdr3_nt: TGCGCCAGCAGCTTGGGGCAGGGAGGAAACATTCAGTACTTC

v_call: TRBV19
j_call: TRBJ2-7
d_call: .
clone_size: once
cdr3_aa: CASSKAVSYEQYF
cdr3_nt: TGTGCCAGTAGTAAGGCAGTCTCCTACGAGCAGTACTTC

v_call: TRBV6-5
j_call: TRBJ1-6
d_call: .
clone_size: .
cdr3_aa: CASTVSLGNSPLHF
cdr3_nt: TGTGCCAGCACCGTGAGCCTAGGGAACTCACCCCTCCACTTT

v_call: TRBV27
j_call: TRBJ2-2
d_call: .
clone_size: .
cdr3_aa: CASSRGGTGELFF
cdr3_nt: TGTGCCAGCAGTAGGGGCGGGACGGGGGAGCTGTTTTTT

v_call: TRBV6-5
j_call: TRBJ1-2
d_call: .
clone_size: .
cdr3_aa: CATSKHGDYGYTF
cdr3_nt: TGTGCCACCTCAAAGCACGGGGACTATGGCTACACCTTC

v_call: TRBV5-4
j_call: TRBJ1-1
d_call: .
clone_size: .
cdr3_aa: CASTPGGWTEAFF
cdr3_nt: TGTGCCAGCACCCCCGGGGGTTGGACTGAAGCTTTCTTT

v_call: TRBV7-2
j_call: TRBJ1-5
d_call: .
clone_size: .
cdr3_aa: CASSDSNQPQHF
cdr3_nt: TGTGCCAGCAGCGATAGCAATCAGCCCCAGCATTTT

v_call: TRBV14
j_call: TRBJ2-3
d_call: TRBD1
clone_size: .
cdr3_aa: CASSLRTGGRTDTQYF
cdr3_nt: TGTGCCAGCAGCCTCCGGACAGGGGGCCGCACAGATACGCAGTATTTT

v_call: TRBV20-1
j_call: TRBJ2-7
d_call: .
clone_size: .
cdr3_aa: CSAKTPYEQYF
cdr3_nt: TGCAGTGCAAAGACACCCTACGAGCAGTACTTC

v_call: TRBV7-8
j_call: TRBJ1-1
d_call: .
clone_size: .
cdr3_aa: CASSLVSGWAFF
cdr3_nt: TGTGCCAGCAGCTTAGTCTCAGGGTGGGCTTTCTTT

v_call: TRBV6-6
j_call: TRBJ2-6
d_call: .
clone_size: .
cdr3_aa: CASSYGASGANVLTF
cdr3_nt: TGTGCCAGCAGTTACGGGGCCTCTGGGGCCAACGTCCTGACTTTC

v_call: TRBV28
j_call: TRBJ2-7
d_call: TRBD1
clone_size: few
cdr3_aa: CASNAPGTGGHKVQYF
cdr3_nt: TGTGCCAGCAACGCGCCCGGGACAGGGGGCCATAAGGTGCAGTACTTC

v_call: TRBV7-9
j_call: TRBJ2-7
d_call: .
clone_size: .
cdr3_aa: CASGRVGNEQYF
cdr3_nt: TGTGCCAGCGGCCGGGTAGGGAACGAGCAGTACTTC

v_call: TRBV5-1
j_call: TRBJ1-1
d_call: TRBD1
clone_size: .
cdr3_aa: CASSLDGGGFEAFF
cdr3_nt: TGCGCCAGCAGCTTGGATGGAGGGGGCTTCGAAGCTTTCTTT

v_call: TRBV19
j_call: TRBJ1-3
d_call: .
clone_size: .
cdr3_aa: CASSISSGRGNTIYF
cdr3_nt: TGTGCCAGTAGTATCAGTTCGGGCAGGGGAAACACCATATATTTT

v_call: TRBV28
j_call: TRBJ2-7
d_call: TRBD1
clone_size: .
cdr3_aa: CASSSGQETYEQYF
cdr3_nt: TGTGCCAGCAGTTCCGGACAGGAGACCTACGAGCAGTACTTC

v_call: TRBV2
j_call: TRBJ1-5
d_call: .
clone_size: .
cdr3_aa: CASSTGRVWGQPQHF
cdr3_nt: TGTGCCAGCAGCACTGGGAGGGTCTGGGGGCAGCCCCAGCATTTT

v_call: TRBV2
j_call: TRBJ2-7
d_call: TRBD1
clone_size: .
cdr3_aa: CASARDRSEQYF
cdr3_nt: TGTGCCAGCGCCCGGGACAGGAGCGAGCAGTACTTC

v_call: TRBV6-6
j_call: TRBJ1-1
d_call: .
clone_size: .
cdr3_aa: CASSRTELNTEAFF
cdr3_nt: TGTGCCAGCAGCCGGACCGAGCTCAACACTGAAGCTTTCTTT

v_call: TRBV7-2
j_call: TRBJ1-3
d_call: .
clone_size: once
cdr3_aa: CASTPPGGAIYF
cdr3_nt: TGTGCCAGCACCCCGCCGGGCGGTGCCATATATTTT

v_call: TRBV11-1
j_call: TRBJ2-7
d_call: TRBD1
clone_size: .
cdr3_aa: CASSRYRGQRNEQYF
cdr3_nt: TGTGCCAGCAGTCGCTACAGGGGGCAGAGGAACGAGCAGTACTTC

v_call: TRBV15
j_call: TRBJ1-1
d_call: TRBD1
clone_size: .
cdr3_aa: CATSTTDRVGTEAFF
cdr3_nt: TGTGCCACCAGCACAACAGACAGGGTGGGCACTGAAGCTTTCTTT

v_call: TRBV11-3
j_call: TRBJ2-7
d_call: TRBD2
clone_size: few
cdr3_aa: CASSLYSGTNEQYF
cdr3_nt: TGTGCCAGCAGCTTATACAGTGGGACTAACGAGCAGTACTTC

v_call: TRBV18
j_call: TRBJ2-5
d_call: .
clone_size: few
cdr3_aa: CASSPPEGVETQYF
cdr3_nt: TGTGCCAGCTCACCCCCCGAGGGGGTTGAGACCCAGTACTTC

v_call: TRBV10-3
j_call: TRBJ1-3
d_call: .
clone_size: .
cdr3_aa: CAISDPGGMRNTIYF
cdr3_nt: TGTGCCATCAGTGACCCGGGGGGGATGAGGAACACCATATATTTT

v_call: TRBV9
j_call: TRBJ2-5
d_call: .
clone_size: .
cdr3_aa: CASSVDEGTGETQYF
cdr3_nt: TGTGCCAGCAGCGTAGACGAAGGGACTGGCGAGACCCAGTACTTC